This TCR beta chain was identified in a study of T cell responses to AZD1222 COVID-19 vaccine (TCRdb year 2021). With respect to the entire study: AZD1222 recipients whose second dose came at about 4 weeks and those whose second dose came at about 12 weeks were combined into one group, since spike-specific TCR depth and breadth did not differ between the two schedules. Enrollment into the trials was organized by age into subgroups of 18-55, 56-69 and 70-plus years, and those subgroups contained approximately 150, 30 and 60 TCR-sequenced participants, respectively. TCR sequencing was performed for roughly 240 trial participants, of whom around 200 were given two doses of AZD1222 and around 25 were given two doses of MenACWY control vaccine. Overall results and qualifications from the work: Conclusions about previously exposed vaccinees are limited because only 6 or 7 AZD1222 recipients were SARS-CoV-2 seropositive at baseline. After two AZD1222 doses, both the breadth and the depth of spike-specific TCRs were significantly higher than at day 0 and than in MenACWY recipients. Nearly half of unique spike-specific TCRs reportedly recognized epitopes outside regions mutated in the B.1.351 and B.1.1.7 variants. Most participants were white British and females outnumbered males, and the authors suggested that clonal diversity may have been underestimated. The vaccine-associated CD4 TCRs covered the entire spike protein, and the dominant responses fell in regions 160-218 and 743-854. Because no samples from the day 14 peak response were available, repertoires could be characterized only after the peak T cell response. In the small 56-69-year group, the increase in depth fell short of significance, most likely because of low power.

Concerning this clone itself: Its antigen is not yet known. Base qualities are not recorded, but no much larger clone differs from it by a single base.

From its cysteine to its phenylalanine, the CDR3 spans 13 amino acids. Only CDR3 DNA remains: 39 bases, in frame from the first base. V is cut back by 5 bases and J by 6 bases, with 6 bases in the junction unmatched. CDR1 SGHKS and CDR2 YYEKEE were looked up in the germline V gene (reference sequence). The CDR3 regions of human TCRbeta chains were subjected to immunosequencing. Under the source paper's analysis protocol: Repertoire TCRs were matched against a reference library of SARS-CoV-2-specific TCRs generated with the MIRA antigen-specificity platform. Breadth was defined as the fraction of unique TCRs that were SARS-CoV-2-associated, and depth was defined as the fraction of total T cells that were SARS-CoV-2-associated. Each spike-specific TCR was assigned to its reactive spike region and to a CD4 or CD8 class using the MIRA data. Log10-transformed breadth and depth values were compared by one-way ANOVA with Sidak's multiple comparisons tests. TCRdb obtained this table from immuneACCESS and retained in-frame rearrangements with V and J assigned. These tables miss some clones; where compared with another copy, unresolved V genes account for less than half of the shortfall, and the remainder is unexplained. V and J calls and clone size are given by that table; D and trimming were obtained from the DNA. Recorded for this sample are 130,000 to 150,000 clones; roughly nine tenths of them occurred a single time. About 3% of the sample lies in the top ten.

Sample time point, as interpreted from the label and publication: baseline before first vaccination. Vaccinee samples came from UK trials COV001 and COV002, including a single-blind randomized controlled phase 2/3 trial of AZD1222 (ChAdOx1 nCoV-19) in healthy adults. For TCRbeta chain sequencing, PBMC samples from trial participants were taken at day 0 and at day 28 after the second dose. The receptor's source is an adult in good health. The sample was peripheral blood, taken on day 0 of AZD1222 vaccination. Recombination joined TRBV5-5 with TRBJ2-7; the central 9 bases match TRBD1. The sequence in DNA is TGTGCCAGCAGGCCCGGGACAGGGACCGAGCAGTACTTC. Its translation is CASRPGTGTEQYF.